The rows below give T cell receptor beta chains drawn from one sample of a study of cytomegalovirus exposure and HLA in healthy donors. TCRdb keeps only in-frame clones here, not all; method: immunoSEQ multiplex PCR. The sample lists 200,000 to 300,000 clones; roughly 84% were seen once. Sample: PBMCs. These receptors originate from a man between 18 and 35 years old in good health and CMV-seropositive. The CDR3 runs from the conserved cysteine through the conserved F or W. The order of the fields is D gene, V gene, J gene, clone size, CDR3 length, CDR3 DNA, CDR3 protein. A D gene is named only where the DNA matches it firmly. Expanded clones are given a class, and other clones once, few, many or no size at all.

>NA|TRBV27|TRBJ2-7|few|15
TGTGCCAGCGGACGCCTTGGTGGGGTCGGTAGTGAGCAGTACTTC
CASGRLGGVGSEQYF
>NA|TRBV29-1|TRBJ1-1|NA|13
TGCAGCGTTGGGTTTGGGGGCGACACTGAAGCTTTCTTT
CSVGFGGDTEAFF
>NA|TRBV30|TRBJ2-1|NA|15
TGTGCCTGGAGTGTACGGGGGCGCTCCTACAATGAGCAGTTCTTC
CAWSVRGRSYNEQFF
>NA|TRBV27|TRBJ1-1|NA|14
TGTGCCAGCAGTACCAGGGTTCTAAACACTGAAGCTTTCTTT
CASSTRVLNTEAFF
>TRBD2|TRBV6-1|TRBJ2-3|many|15
TGTGCCAGCAGTGGGACTAGCGGGAGCTCAGATACGCAGTATTTT
CASSGTSGSSDTQYF
>TRBD1|TRBV30|TRBJ2-3|NA|16
TGTGCCTGGAGTGTAAGGACAGGTGGGAGCCCAGATACGCAGTATTTT
CAWSVRTGGSPDTQYF
>TRBD2|TRBV5-1|TRBJ2-5|NA|17
TGCGCCAGCAGCTTGGCACTAGCGGGAGTGCTTCTAGAGACCCAGTACTTC
CASSLALAGVLLETQYF
>TRBD1|TRBV4-3|TRBJ2-7|NA|14
TGCGCCAGCAGCCAAGACGGACAGGCCTCCGAGCAGTACTTC
CASSQDGQASEQYF
>TRBD1|TRBV27|TRBJ1-5|once|15
TGTGCCAGCAGTTTAACAGGGGGCTGGGATCAGCCCCAGCATTTT
CASSLTGGWDQPQHF
>TRBD2|TRBV7-8|TRBJ2-7|NA|15
TGTGCCAGCAGCTTAGGACTAGCGGGATCCTACGAGCAGTACTTC
CASSLGLAGSYEQYF
>TRBD1|TRBV4-3|TRBJ1-2|NA|13
TGCGCCAGCAGCCCCGGGACAGTGCGTGGCTACACCTTC
CASSPGTVRGYTF
>TRBD2|TRBV4-1|TRBJ2-2|NA|15
TGCGCCAGCAGCTCAGGTGGGAGGGAATACCGGGAGCTGTTTTTT
CASSSGGREYRELFF
>TRBD2|TRBV18|TRBJ2-2|few|16
TGTGCCAGCTCAAGCGGGACCCGCCTTACCACCGGGGAGCTGTTTTTT
CASSSGTRLTTGELFF
>NA|TRBV19|TRBJ2-7|few|14
TGTGCCAGTAGTATCCACGGGAGCTCCTACGAGCAGTACTTC
CASSIHGSSYEQYF
>NA|TRBV4-1|TRBJ2-7|NA|15
TGCGCCAGCAGCCAGCCAAAGCGCAATCGTTACGAGCAGTACTTC
CASSQPKRNRYEQYF
>NA|TRBV6-5|TRBJ1-2|few|13
TGTGCCAGCAGTTCGAGTGTCCTCTATGGCTACACCTTC
CASSSSVLYGYTF
>TRBD1|TRBV18|TRBJ2-7|NA|14
TGTGCCAGCTCACCCCCGGGACAGGGATTGGAGCAGTACTTC
CASSPPGQGLEQYF
>TRBD2|TRBV5-6|TRBJ2-5|NA|15
TGTGCCAGCAGCCCGCTCGCGGGGGGGTTCGAGACCCAGTACTTC
CASSPLAGGFETQYF
>NA|TRBV5-4|TRBJ2-1|NA|13
TGTGCCAGCAGCGGACTGGTAACGGGGGAGCAGTTCTTC
CASSGLVTGEQFF
>NA|TRBV5-6|TRBJ1-1|NA|16
TGTGCCAGCAGCTTGGCAGGCGGGACACGGAACACTGAAGCTTTCTTT
CASSLAGGTRNTEAFF
>TRBD2|TRBV5-1|TRBJ2-1|NA|15
TGCGCCAGCAGCCCAGTAGCGGGAGCTGACAATGAGCAGTTCTTC
CASSPVAGADNEQFF
>NA|TRBV6-5|TRBJ2-7|NA|15
TGTGCCAGCAGTTATACAGGTAACCGCGGAGACGAGCAGTACTTC
CASSYTGNRGDEQYF
>TRBD1|TRBV18|TRBJ1-2|NA|15
TGTGCCAGCTCACTCGGGACAGGGGCAGGATATGGCTACACCTTC
CASSLGTGAGYGYTF
>TRBD1|TRBV19|TRBJ1-5|NA|16
TGTGCCAGTAGGGGACAGGGACCGGTGGGCAATCAGCCCCAGCATTTT
CASRGQGPVGNQPQHF
>TRBD1|TRBV12-5|TRBJ1-2|NA|18
TGTGCTAGTGGCCCGGCCGCCTTTGCAGGGGGAGTTCTAAATGGCTACACCTTC
CASGPAAFAGGVLNGYTF
>NA|TRBV28|TRBJ1-1|NA|14
TGTGCCAGCAGTCCAAGGGACCGACGCACTGAAGCTTTCTTT
CASSPRDRRTEAFF
>NA|TRBV9|TRBJ1-4|NA|15
TGTGCCAGCAGCGTAGGTAGGGCAACTAATGAAAAACTGTTTTTT
CASSVGRATNEKLFF
>NA|TRBV6-5|TRBJ1-1|NA|14
TGTGCCAGCAGCCGCCGGGACACTAAGGGGGAGGCTTTCTTT
CASSRRDTKGEAFF
>TRBD1|TRBV11-2|TRBJ1-2|NA|17
TGTGCCAGCAGCGCCCTCAAGGACAGGAGAACGAACTATGGCTACACCTTC
CASSALKDRRTNYGYTF
>NA|TRBV7-6|TRBJ2-5|NA|14
TGTGCCAGCAGCCCCTCTTGGGGAGAAGAGACCCAGTACTTC
CASSPSWGEETQYF
>NA|TRBV27|TRBJ1-5|NA|15
TGTGCCAGCAGTTACCGGACGGGCGGCAATCAGCCCCAGCATTTT
CASSYRTGGNQPQHF
>NA|TRBV30|TRBJ1-5|NA|13
TGTGCCTGGAGTGAAGAATCCAATCAGCCCCAGCATTTT
CAWSEESNQPQHF
>TRBD1|TRBV7-6|TRBJ2-2|NA|16
TGTGCCAGCAGCGTAGGACAGGGTGGTTGGGCCGGGGAGCTGTTTTTT
CASSVGQGGWAGELFF
>NA|TRBV11-1|TRBJ2-1|NA|15
TGTGCCAGCAGCTTAGGCGGGATATCCTACAATGAGCAGTTCTTC
CASSLGGISYNEQFF
>TRBD1|TRBV19|TRBJ2-5|NA|14
TGTGCCAGTAGTCCCGACAGGGGCCGCGGGACCCAGTACTTC
CASSPDRGRGTQYF
>NA|TRBV18|TRBJ2-1|NA|12
TGTGCCAGCTCACCGCCCTTGAGTGAGCAGTTCTTC
CASSPPLSEQFF
>TRBD2|TRBV5-1|TRBJ2-1|NA|17
TGCGCCAGCAGCGGAATACTAGCGACCAGCTCCTACAATGAGCAGTTCTTC
CASSGILATSSYNEQFF
>NA|TRBV7-9|TRBJ1-1|NA|12
TGTGCCAGCAGCTTAGAGGGGATTGTGGCTTTCTTT
CASSLEGIVAFF
>TRBD2|TRBV5-4|TRBJ2-1|NA|16
TGTGCCAGCAGCCCGAAACTAGCGGGAGGTTCGAATGAGCAGTTCTTC
CASSPKLAGGSNEQFF
>NA|TRBV7-9|TRBJ1-2|NA|14
TGTGCCAGCAGCCAAGCTCGGCCCGGGGATGGCTACACCTTC
CASSQARPGDGYTF
>NA|TRBV15|TRBJ2-7|NA|14
TGTGCCACCAGCTCTAAGTGGGGCTCCTACGAGCAGTACTTC
CATSSKWGSYEQYF
>NA|TRBV27|TRBJ2-1|NA|14
TGTGCCAGCAGTTCAGGACTTGCCTACAATGAGCAGTTCTTC
CASSSGLAYNEQFF
>NA|TRBV2|TRBJ1-1|once|13
TGTGCCAGCAGTGGGACACTGAACACTGAAGCTTTCTTT
CASSGTLNTEAFF
>NA|TRBV5-1|TRBJ2-2|NA|12
TGCGCCAGCAGCTTCCGGTCTGGGGAGCTGTTTTTT
CASSFRSGELFF
>TRBD1|TRBV7-2|TRBJ2-7|NA|12
TGTGCCAGCAGGGACAGGGGGCGGAGGGAGTTCTTC
CASRDRGRREFF
>TRBD1|TRBV2|TRBJ1-4|NA|16
TGTGCCAGCATATCTGGACAGGAGACAACTAATGAAAAACTGTTTTTT
CASISGQETTNEKLFF
>NA|TRBV11-2|TRBJ2-7|NA|12
TGTGCCAGCATAGGACTAAACTACGAGCAGTACTTC
CASIGLNYEQYF
>TRBD2|TRBV6-1|TRBJ2-1|NA|15
TGTGCCAGCACTCAAAGGCTAGCGGACTACAATGAGCAGTTCTTC
CASTQRLADYNEQFF
>NA|TRBV27|TRBJ2-1|NA|14
TGTGCCAGCAGGGAAGGGCCCTCTTACAATGAGCAGTTCTTC
CASREGPSYNEQFF
>TRBD2|TRBV18|TRBJ2-7|NA|12
TGTGCCAGCTCAGCTAGCGGTTACGAGCAGTACTTC
CASSASGYEQYF
>NA|TRBV2|TRBJ1-1|NA|14
TGTGCCAGCAGTTCTACAGGGTCGGACACTGAAGCTTTCTTT
CASSSTGSDTEAFF
>NA|TRBV5-1|TRBJ2-3|NA|15
TGCGCCAGCATTAAAAGCGGACAAGACACAGATACGCAGTATTTT
CASIKSGQDTDTQYF
>NA|TRBV5-1|TRBJ2-5|NA|14
TGCGCCAGCAGCCGAGGGCCGATGGGGGAGACCCAGTACTTC
CASSRGPMGETQYF
>TRBD1|TRBV28|TRBJ2-3|NA|15
TGTGCCAGCAGTTCCCAGGGGGCGCAGGCCGATACGCAGTATTTT
CASSSQGAQADTQYF
>NA|TRBV2|TRBJ1-1|NA|14
TGTGCCAGCAGTTGGGACGGTCGAAACACTGAAGCTTTCTTT
CASSWDGRNTEAFF
>TRBD2|TRBV27|TRBJ2-7|NA|14
TGTGCCAGCAGTCTCCAACGACTAGCGGGAGAGGAGTACTTC
CASSLQRLAGEEYF
>TRBD2|TRBV7-9|TRBJ2-1|NA|14
TGTGCCAGCAGCTTAGGGGGACTAGCCAGTGAGCAGTTCTTC
CASSLGGLASEQFF
>NA|TRBV5-4|TRBJ2-7|once|12
TGTGCCAGCAGCTTGGACTACTACGAGCAGTACTTC
CASSLDYYEQYF